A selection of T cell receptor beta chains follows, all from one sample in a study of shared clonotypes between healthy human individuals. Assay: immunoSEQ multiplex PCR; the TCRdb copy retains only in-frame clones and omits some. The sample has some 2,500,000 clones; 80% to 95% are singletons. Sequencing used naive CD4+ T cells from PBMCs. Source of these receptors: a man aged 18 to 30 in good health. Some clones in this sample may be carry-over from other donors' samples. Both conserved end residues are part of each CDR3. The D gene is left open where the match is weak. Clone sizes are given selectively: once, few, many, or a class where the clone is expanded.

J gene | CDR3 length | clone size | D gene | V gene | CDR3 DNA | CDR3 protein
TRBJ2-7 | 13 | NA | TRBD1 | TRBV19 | TGTGCCAGTAGTATGGCAGGGGGCTACGAGCAGTACTTC | CASSMAGGYEQYF
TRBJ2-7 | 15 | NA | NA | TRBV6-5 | TGTGCCAGCAGTTACCGCCCGGGACTCAGCTACGAGCAGTACTTC | CASSYRPGLSYEQYF
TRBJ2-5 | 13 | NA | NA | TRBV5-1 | TGCGCCAGCAGCCAAGGGTCAGGAGAGACCCAGTACTTC | CASSQGSGETQYF
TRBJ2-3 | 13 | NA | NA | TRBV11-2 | TGTGCCAGCAGAGGACTTCGCACAGATACGCAGTATTTT | CASRGLRTDTQYF
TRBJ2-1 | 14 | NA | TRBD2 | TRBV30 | TGTGCCTGGACTAAGGGACTAGGTCTCGGTGAGCAGTTCTTC | CAWTKGLGLGEQFF
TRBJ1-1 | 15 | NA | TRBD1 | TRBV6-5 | TGTGCCAGCAGTTTCGACAGGGGCCTAAACACTGAAGCTTTCTTT | CASSFDRGLNTEAFF
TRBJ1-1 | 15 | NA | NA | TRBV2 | TGTGCCAGCAGACGGGCTGTGGGCGAGAACACTGAAGCTTTCTTT | CASRRAVGENTEAFF
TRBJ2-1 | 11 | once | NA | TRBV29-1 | TGCAGCGTTGAGAATCCCAATGAGCAGTTCTTC | CSVENPNEQFF
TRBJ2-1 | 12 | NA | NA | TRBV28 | TGTGCCAGCAGTTTGGCTTCAGCTGAGCAGTTCTTC | CASSLASAEQFF
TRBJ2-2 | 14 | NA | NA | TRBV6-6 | TGTGCCAGCCTACAGGGGGAGGGATTCGGGGAGCTGTTTTTT | CASLQGEGFGELFF
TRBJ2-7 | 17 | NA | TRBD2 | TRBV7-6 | TGTGCCAGCAGCTTAGTAAGCCGACTAGCGGGAGGGGGCGAGCAGTACTTC | CASSLVSRLAGGGEQYF
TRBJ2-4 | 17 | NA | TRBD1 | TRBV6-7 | TGTGCCAGCAGACGCGAAACAGGGGCACTAGCCAAAAACATTCAGTACTTC | CASRRETGALAKNIQYF
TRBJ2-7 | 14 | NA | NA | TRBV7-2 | TGTGCCAGCAGCCCTCGAGGACAGGGAGGGGAGCAGTACTTC | CASSPRGQGGEQYF
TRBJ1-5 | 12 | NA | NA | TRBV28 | TGTGCCACCGGGGCTAGCAATCAGCCCCAGCATTTT | CATGASNQPQHF
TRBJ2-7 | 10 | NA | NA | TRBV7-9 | TGTGCCAGCAGCTTGGACGAGCAGTACTTC | CASSLDEQYF
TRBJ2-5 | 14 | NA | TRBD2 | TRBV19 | TGTGCCAGCGGACTAGCGGGAGTTGGAGAGACCCAGTACTTC | CASGLAGVGETQYF
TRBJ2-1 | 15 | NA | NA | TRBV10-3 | TGTGCCATCAGTTTTTGGGGGGATCTATACAATGAGCAGTTCTTC | CAISFWGDLYNEQFF
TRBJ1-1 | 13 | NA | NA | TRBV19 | TGTGCCAGTAGTATCTTGGCTGACACTGAAGCTTTCTTT | CASSILADTEAFF
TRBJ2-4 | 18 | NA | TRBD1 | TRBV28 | TGTGCCAGCAGTCGGGGCCAGAGGGGGCCCTACGCCAAAAACATTCAGTACTTC | CASSRGQRGPYAKNIQYF
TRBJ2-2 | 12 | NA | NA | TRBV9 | TGTGCCAGCAGCGTAAACACCGGGGAGCTGTTTTTT | CASSVNTGELFF
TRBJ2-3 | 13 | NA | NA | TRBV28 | TGTGCCAGCAGTTTTCGTGCCCCAGATACGCAGTATTTT | CASSFRAPDTQYF
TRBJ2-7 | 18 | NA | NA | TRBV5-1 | TGCGCCAGCAGGTGGTCCGGTGTCCGCAGGAGCGTATCCTACGAGCAGTACTTC | CASRWSGVRRSVSYEQYF
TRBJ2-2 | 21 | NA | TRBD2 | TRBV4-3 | TGCGCCAGCAGCCAAGCGCTCGGGTGGGCTAGCGGGAGACAAGACACCGGGGAGCTGTTTTTT | CASSQALGWASGRQDTGELFF
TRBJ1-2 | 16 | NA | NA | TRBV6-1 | TGTGCCAGCAGTGAAGCCTCAGGGTCCACTAACTATGGCTACACCTTC | CASSEASGSTNYGYTF
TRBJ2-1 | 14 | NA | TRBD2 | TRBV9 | TGTGCCAGCGGCGGGACTAGCGGGAGCAATGAGCAGTTCTTC | CASGGTSGSNEQFF
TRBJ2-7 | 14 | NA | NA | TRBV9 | TGTGCCAGCAGCCCTCGAGAGCCGACCCGCGAGCAGTACTTC | CASSPREPTREQYF
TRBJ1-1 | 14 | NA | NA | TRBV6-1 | TGTGCCAGCAGAGTTGGACGGGAGAACGCTGAAGCTTTCTTT | CASRVGRENAEAFF
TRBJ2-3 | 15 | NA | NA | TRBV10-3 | TGTGCCATCAGCTCGGGACCCGGGATGGCAGATACGCAGTATTTT | CAISSGPGMADTQYF
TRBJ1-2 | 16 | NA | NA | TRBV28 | TGTGCCAGCAGACTTGATCCCACAGGGATGAGGAGTGGCTACACCTTC | CASRLDPTGMRSGYTF